The next 14 T cell receptor beta chains were all read from a single sample in a study of siplizumab effects on memory and regulatory T cells. Assay: immunoSEQ multiplex PCR; the TCRdb copy retains only in-frame clones and omits some. In the table there are 57,000 or so clones, approximately 79% of which are singletons. What was sequenced was memory CD4+ T cells sorted from blood. These receptors originate from a human donor in good health.

V usage is TRBV19 and J usage is TRBJ1-1; 10 bases agree with TRBD1. The length of the CDR3 is 16 residues. Germline CDR1 and CDR2: LNHDA and SQIVND (reference sequence). The V segment lost 6 bases and the J segment 0 bases; nucleotides outside the gene matches: 7. The CDR3 nucleotides read TGTGCCAGTAGGCCGACAGGGGGCCTTATGAACACTGAAGCTTTCTTT. It encodes CASRPTGGLMNTEAFF. Filled out from reference TRBV19 and TRBJ1-1, the complete variable domain reads DGGITQSPKYLFRKEGQNVTLSCEQNLNHDAMYWYRQDPGQGLRLIYYSQIVNDFQKGDIAEGYSVSREKKESFPLTVTSAQKNPTAFYLCASRPTGGLMNTEAFFGQGTRLTVV.

This clone was seen only a few times. The chain carries TRBV7-3 and TRBJ2-1; D unresolved. The CDR3 spans 13 residues. Deletions cut 0 bases from V and 5 bases from J, with 5 bases between. Per the germline V gene, CDR1 is SGHTA and CDR2 is FQGTGA. The CDR3 DNA sequence: TGTGCCAGCAGCTTAACGGCAGACAATGAGCAGTTCTTC. It encodes CASSLTADNEQFF.

This rearrangement joins TRBV30 to TRBJ2-5; D is undetermined. The CDR3 runs to 12 residues. Between the trimmed V and J ends, which lost 5 bases and 7 bases, there was a span of 14 bases. Germline CDR1 GTSNPN, CDR2 SVGIG (reference sequence). The CDR3 DNA reads as TGTGCCTGGGCTTACGTCCACGGGACCCAGTACTTC. Translation gives CAWAYVHGTQYF.

The chain recombines TRBV29-1 with TRBJ1-4, with TRBD1 matching 7 bases. The CDR3 consists of 14 residues. J lost 7 bases, V lost 7 bases, and 12 bases had no gene match. CDR1 and CDR2 from the germline V gene are SQVTM and ANQGSEA. CDR3 in amino acids: CSGRTTGSSEKLFF. Here the CDR3 DNA reads TGCAGCGGACGAACGACAGGGTCAAGTGAAAAACTGTTTTTT.

This clone was recorded a few times. The chain links TRBV6-5 to TRBJ2-1; D is perhaps TRBD1 (5 bases). This CDR3 region has 15 residues. Germline CDR1 reads MNHEY; CDR2 reads SVGAGI. Trimming shortened V by 4 bases and J by 8 bases, and 18 bases separated the two germline ends. CDR3 amino acids: CASSLGRVVLDEQFF. The DNA for the CDR3 is TGTGCCAGCAGTTTGGGCAGGGTGGTATTGGATGAGCAGTTCTTC.

The chain is built from TRBV2 and TRBJ2-5; TRBD1 might be the D (5 bases). V was shortened by 8 bases and J by 4 bases, with 11 bases between the two germline ends. Germline values: CDR1 SNHLY, CDR2 FYNNEI. There are 12 residues in the CDR3. CDR3 loop: CASSSGRETQYF. CDR3 in DNA: TGTGCCAGCTCGTCAGGGCGAGAGACCCAGTACTTC.

This chain connects TRBV7-8 to TRBJ1-6; 9 nucleotides align to TRBD1. The CDR3 consists of 16 residues. V was clipped by 0 bases and J by 7 bases; unmatched bases: 4. Per germline, CDR1 SGHVS and CDR2 FQNEAQ. CDR3 sequence: CASSLALGQGNSPLHF. In DNA form, the CDR3 reads TGTGCCAGCAGCTTAGCGCTGGGACAGGGAAATTCACCCCTCCACTTT.

The chain employs TRBV29-1 and TRBJ1-3; D is undetermined. V lost 2 bases, J lost 1 base, and 15 bases lay in between. Germline CDR1 and CDR2: SQVTM and ANQGSEA. The CDR3 is 16 amino acids. The chain's CDR3 is CSVELGRRTSGNTIYF. The DNA for the CDR3 is TGCAGCGTTGAATTAGGACGGCGGACTTCTGGAAACACCATATATTTT. Based on the CDR3 plus reference TRBV29-1 and TRBJ1-3, the full variable domain is SAVISQKPSRDICQRGTSLTIQCQVDSQVTMMFWYRQQPGQSLTLIATANQGSEATYESGFVIDKFPISRPNLTFSTLTVSNMSPEDSSIYLCSVELGRRTSGNTIYFGEGSWLTVV.

The rearrangement links TRBV10-2 to TRBJ1-5; the D gene is possibly TRBD1 (6 bases). Germline lookup yields CDR1 WSHSY and CDR2 SAAADI. The V end was cut by 6 bases, the J end by 2 bases, with 11 bases between. The CDR3 covers 14 residues. CDR3 bases: TGCGCCAGCAGACAGGGCGACGGCAATCAGCCCCAGCATTTT. Translating it yields CASRQGDGNQPQHF.

This clone was counted only a few times. The rearrangement links TRBV7-2 to TRBJ2-1, with TRBD2 identical over 8 bases. This CDR3 is built from 16 residues. V dropped 5 bases and J dropped 5; count of bases not matched to a gene: 11. Germline CDR1 is SGHTA and CDR2 is FQGNSA. The DNA of the CDR3 is TGTGCCAGCAGCGGGCGGGGGGCCCGCGGTAACAATGAGCAGTTCTTC. It translates to CASSGRGARGNNEQFF.

This rearrangement joins TRBV7-3 to TRBJ2-2; D tentatively reads TRBD1 or TRBD2 (6 bases each). The CDR3 contains 13 residues. CDR1 and CDR2 (germline): SGHTA, FQGTGA. V was pared by 5 bases and J by 6 bases, with 10 bases between. The CDR3 sequence: CASSTGTPGELFF. Here the CDR3 DNA reads TGTGCCAGCAGCACAGGGACTCCCGGGGAGCTGTTTTTT.

The V call is TRBV6-5, the J call TRBJ1-2; a weak D match, TRBD1 (5 bases). Trimming shortened V by 4 bases and J by 4 bases, and 16 bases separated the two germline ends. Per germline, CDR1 MNHEY and CDR2 SVGAGI. CDR3 size: 15 residues. CDR3 loop: CASSSPQVSIYGYTF. Written as DNA, the CDR3 is TGTGCCAGCAGTTCTCCACAGGTCTCAATCTATGGCTACACCTTC.

A few counts support this clone. The chain carries TRBV5-6 and TRBJ2-5; 12 bases line up with TRBD2. The CDR3 runs 16 residues. The V gene end was trimmed by 4 bases and the J gene end by 5 bases; junction bases not matched to a gene: 9. CDR1 SGHDT and CDR2 YYEEEE come from the germline V gene. CDR3 sequence reads: CASSPPSLAGGETQYF. DNA for the CDR3: TGTGCCAGCAGCCCACCTTCGCTAGCGGGGGGGGAGACCCAGTACTTC. Full variable domain (remainder filled in from reference TRBV5-6 and TRBJ2-5): DAGVTQSPTHLIKTRGQQVTLRCSPKSGHDTVSWYQQALGQGPQFIFQYYEEEERQRGNFPDRFSGHQFPNYSSELNVNALLLGDSALYLCASSPPSLAGGETQYFGPGTRLLVL.

The chain uses TRBV11-1 and TRBJ2-3, with 8 bases that match TRBD1. The CDR3 is made up of 14 amino acids. Per the germline V gene, CDR1 is SGHAT and CDR2 is FQDESV (reference sequence). The ends lost 8 bases at V and 1 base at J; junction bases unmatched: 5. In nucleotides, the CDR3 is TGTGCCAGCTATGGGGGACAGGGCACAGATACGCAGTATTTT. As protein: CASYGGQGTDTQYF.